One T cell receptor beta chain is described in this entry. This entry is derived from a study of blood T cell repertoires in COVID-19. Study summary: Acute and convalescent COVID-19 specimens originated in the United States, Italy and Spain. Nucleic acid was either cDNA or gDNA, and it came from T cells, B-cell-depleted T cells, or PBMCs.

The table came from immunoSEQ multiplex PCR; TCRdb's copy has only in-frame clones and leaves some out. The repertoire holds some 140,000 clones, with around 90% as singletons. This CDR3 contains 13 residues. V was trimmed by 2 bases and J by 4 bases, leaving 6 bases between them. Germline V gene lookup returns CDR1 MNHNY and CDR2 SVGAGI (reference sequence). Sequenced sample: peripheral blood. The gene calls are TRBV6-6 and TRBJ1-5, with D perhaps matching TRBD1 (5 bases). This clonotype was obtained from a man over 45 with acute or convalescent COVID-19. The CDR3 is CASSYKGNQPQHF. For the CDR3, the DNA is TGTGCCAGCAGTTACAAGGGGAATCAGCCCCAGCATTTT.